This entry features one T cell receptor (beta chain) sequence. The data derive from a study of T cell responses to AZD1222 COVID-19 vaccine. This table comes from immunoSEQ multiplex PCR, and its TCRdb copy is limited to in-frame clones, with some not included. This table holds 90,000 to 130,000 clones, approximately 94% found once. The CDR3 length is 15 residues. Germline loops: CDR1 MGHRA, CDR2 YSYEKL. V was pared by 4 bases and J by 0 bases, with 3 bases of the junction left unmatched. The chain employs TRBV4-1 and TRBJ1-5; TRBD1 matches at 7 bases. The receptor's source is an adult who received the AZD1222 COVID-19 vaccine. This material consisted of peripheral blood, taken 28 days after the second AZD1222 dose. The CDR3 reads CASSPGQTSNQPQHF. The CDR3 nucleotides are TGCGCCAGCAGCCCGGGACAGACTAGCAATCAGCCCCAGCATTTT.